The clone carrying this T cell receptor (beta chain) was detected only a few times. Its antigen is still unknown. This specimen comes from a study of cytomegalovirus exposure and HLA in healthy donors. As for the study in general: About 85 million unique TCR sequences came from HLA-typed donors in an early release.

General observations from the study: Common viral pathogens (according to a later analysis) appeared linked to several of the most significant clusters. Immune exposure information available was restricted to CMV serostatus. The listing of 150 to 200 TCR beta chains classed them as cytomegalovirus-associated.

Trimming stripped 2 bases from V and 0 bases from J, with 10 bases between. Germline CDR1 reads SGHNT; CDR2 reads YENEEA. The CDR3 is made up of 15 amino acids. PCR was performed using 60 Vbeta and 13 Jbeta primers. Measured with immunoSEQ multiplex PCR; TCRdb has only the in-frame clones, and not every one. The table lists about 130,000 clones, roughly a tenth of them singletons. Sequencing was performed on PBMCs. The TCR sequence derives from a woman aged 18-29 years in good health and CMV-seropositive. This chain joins TRBV11-3 and TRBJ1-1, with D perhaps TRBD1 (5 bases). The CDR3 loop reads CASSLLWGMNTEAFF. The CDR3, as DNA: TGTGCCAGCAGCTTATTGTGGGGCATGAACACTGAAGCTTTCTTT.